The clone carrying this TCR beta chain was detected many times. This specimen comes from a study of T cells after yellow fever vaccination. Germline lookup yields CDR1 SGHAT and CDR2 FQNNGV. The CDR3 runs to 16 residues. After removal of 6 bases from V and 7 bases from J, the junction contained 13 bases not matched to a gene. TCRdb used MiXCR to reprocess the 5' RACE reads, holding one entry per CDR3 protein. The sample has some 320,000 distinct CDR3 sequences, around 10% seen once; the top ten hold about 3.7%. V and J are TRBV11-2 and TRBJ2-1; 9 nucleotides match TRBD2. This TCR came from a man in his late teens or twenties who received the YFV17D yellow fever vaccine. Specimen: CD4+ T cells sorted from PBMCs, collected 5 days after the yellow fever booster vaccination. Written as DNA, the CDR3 is TGTGCCAGCAGGAGACCAGCGGGGGGCCGGGGGAATGAGCAGTTCTTC. Translation: CASRRPAGGRGNEQFF.